The entry that follows covers one TCR beta chain sequence. Its specific antigen is unknown. No qualities accompany the bases; no much larger clone lies one base away. This record belongs to a study of OX40 agonist ivuxolimab in advanced cancers. For context, the study as a whole: Ivuxolimab was an agonistic, fully human IgG2 monoclonal antibody directed against OX40 (CD134), a costimulatory receptor. Intravenous ivuxolimab was administered to patients every 2 weeks at six dose levels: 0.01, 0.1, 0.3, 1.5, 3 and 10 mg/kg. Of the roughly 52 patients in dose escalation, about 20 had hepatocellular carcinoma, some 15 had melanoma, 9 had renal cell carcinoma and 9 had head and neck cancer. A male proportion of around 83% and a mean age of roughly 58 years, ranging from about 23 to 90, were recorded for the dose-escalation cohort. Patients were allowed to have had prior anti-PD-1, anti-PD-L1 or anti-CTLA-4 therapy, and 40% of the dose-escalation patients had been treated with checkpoint inhibitors. Partial responses were achieved by three dose-escalation patients, of whom one had hepatocellular carcinoma and two had cutaneous melanoma. The point of sequencing TCRbeta in the periphery was to test whether ivuxolimab changed TCR sequence diversity and drove clonal T-cell expansion. The paper reports the monotherapy dose-escalation portion (N of about 47 patients) of the phase I ivuxolimab trial. The paper as a whole reports these results and caveats: Low levels of normalized T-cell clonal expansion were also seen in some nonresponding patients. Which antigens the clonally expanded peripheral T cells were specific for was not determined. In the 0.1-3.0 mg/kg groups, partial responders had among the lowest normalized peripheral clonal expansion, particularly in CD8+ T cells. After ivuxolimab, expanded clones were on average more numerous among CD8+ T cells than among CD4+ T cells. At doses of 0.1 to 3.0 mg/kg, clonal expansion of both CD4+ and CD8+ blood T cells was observed from baseline to week 6.

To sequence the TCRbeta CDR3 region, genomic DNA was isolated from the sorted cells. The immunoSEQ Assay was used for sequencing of TCRbeta CDR3 regions. TCRdb provides this immuneACCESS table in a form limited to in-frame rearrangements. Some clones are lacking; in checked studies, under half of them reflect an unresolved V gene, and why the rest are absent is not known. This sample holds around 34,000 clones; 81% were observed only once. In total, the top ten clones hold around 1.4% of the sample. CDR1 and CDR2 were assigned from the germline V gene as SGHTA and FQGNSA. The CDR3 numbers 13 residues from cysteine through phenylalanine. The read is trimmed to its CDR3 DNA, 39 bases read in frame from base 1. Trimming costs V 5 bases and J 2 bases, and their ends lie 10 bases apart. Patients with autoimmune disease history or receiving systemic immunosuppression were excluded from the trial. Peripheral blood for TCR sequencing was collected from all dose cohorts at baseline, on cycle 4 day 1, and on cycle 7 day 1. The samples were taken from a phase I, first-in-human, multicenter, open-label dose-escalation trial of ivuxolimab. The trial enrolled adults with locally advanced or metastatic head and neck squamous cell, hepatocellular, melanoma or renal cell carcinoma. Before TCR sequencing, CD4+ T cells and CD8+ T cells were sorted from peripheral blood as separate populations.

The rearrangement combines TRBV7-2 with TRBJ2-7; the D gene is perhaps TRBD2, from 6 matching bases. The receptor was derived from an adult with an advanced solid tumor such as melanoma, head and neck, liver or kidney cancer. Specimen: CD4+ or CD8+ T cells sorted from blood, collected in a trial of the OX40 agonist ivuxolimab. CDR3 loop: CASSPTRTYEQYF. The DNA sequence reads TGTGCCAGCAGCCCGACTAGGACCTACGAGCAGTACTTC.